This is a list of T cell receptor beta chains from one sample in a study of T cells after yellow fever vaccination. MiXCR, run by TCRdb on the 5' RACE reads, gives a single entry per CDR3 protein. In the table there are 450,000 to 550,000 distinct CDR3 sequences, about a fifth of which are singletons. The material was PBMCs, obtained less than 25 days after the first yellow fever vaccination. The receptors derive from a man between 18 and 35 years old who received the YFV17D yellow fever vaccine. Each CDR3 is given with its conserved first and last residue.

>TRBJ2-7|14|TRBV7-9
CASSFGRGRNEQYF
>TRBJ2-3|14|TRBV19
CASSLGPNTDTQYF
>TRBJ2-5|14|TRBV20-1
CSAPMTGRPETQYF
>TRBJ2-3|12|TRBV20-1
CSANSQTDTQYF
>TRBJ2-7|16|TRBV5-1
CASAFGVAGQGSEQYF
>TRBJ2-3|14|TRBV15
CATSSGAGGDTQYF
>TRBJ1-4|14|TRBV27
CASSLWGPPEKLFF
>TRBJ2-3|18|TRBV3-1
CASSQSLAGTLSTDTQYF
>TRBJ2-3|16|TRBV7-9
CASSFPSSGGTDTQYF
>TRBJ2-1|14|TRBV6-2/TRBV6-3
CASSAEARGYEQFF
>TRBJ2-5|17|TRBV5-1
CASSFFPTDQGRETQYF
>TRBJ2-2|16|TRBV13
CASSFGGFANIGELFF
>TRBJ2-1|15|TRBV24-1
CATSRSGGSYNEQFF
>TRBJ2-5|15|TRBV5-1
CASSLGDRAPETQYF
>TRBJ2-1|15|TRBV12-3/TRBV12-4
CASCRQGSSYNEQFF
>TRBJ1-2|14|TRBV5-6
CASSPPDSNYGYTF
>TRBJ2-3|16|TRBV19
CASSRPQRTSTDTQYF
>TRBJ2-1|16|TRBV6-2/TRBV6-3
CASSRLAGFSYNEQFF
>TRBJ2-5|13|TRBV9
CASSVDPEETQYF
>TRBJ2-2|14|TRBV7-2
CASSHAWTAGELFF
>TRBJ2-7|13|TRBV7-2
CASSLSGLAEQYF
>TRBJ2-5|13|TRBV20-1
CSVGLAGQETQYF
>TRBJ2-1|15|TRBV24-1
CATSTPSGGANEQFF
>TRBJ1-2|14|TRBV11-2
CASSSGWLDYGYTF